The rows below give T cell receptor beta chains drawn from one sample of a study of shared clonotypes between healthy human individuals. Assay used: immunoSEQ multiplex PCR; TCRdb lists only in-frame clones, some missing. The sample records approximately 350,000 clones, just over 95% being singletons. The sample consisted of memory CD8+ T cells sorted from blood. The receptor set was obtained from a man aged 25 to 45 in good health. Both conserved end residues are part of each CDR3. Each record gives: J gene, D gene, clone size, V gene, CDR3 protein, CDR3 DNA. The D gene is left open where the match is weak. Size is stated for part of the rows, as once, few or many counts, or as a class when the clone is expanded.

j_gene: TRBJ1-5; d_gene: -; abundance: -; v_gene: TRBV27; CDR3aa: CASSSRFWSNQPQHF; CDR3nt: TGTGCCAGCAGTTCCCGATTTTGGAGCAATCAGCCCCAGCATTTT
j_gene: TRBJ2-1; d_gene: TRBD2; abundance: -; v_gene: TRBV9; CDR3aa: CASSVTSGRRDEQFF; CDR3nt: TGTGCCAGCAGCGTAACTAGCGGGAGGAGGGATGAGCAGTTCTTC
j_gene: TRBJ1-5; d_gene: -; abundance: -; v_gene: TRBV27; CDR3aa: CASSLVGTSNQPQHF; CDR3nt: TGTGCCAGCAGTTTAGTAGGGACTAGCAATCAGCCCCAGCATTTT
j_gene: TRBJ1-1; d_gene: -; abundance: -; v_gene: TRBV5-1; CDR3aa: CASSSGLNTEAFF; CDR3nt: TGCGCCAGCAGTTCCGGATTGAACACTGAAGCTTTCTTT
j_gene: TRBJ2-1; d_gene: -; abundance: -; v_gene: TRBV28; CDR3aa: CASSSVKLVTGSNEQFF; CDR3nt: TGTGCCAGCAGTTCCGTAAAACTCGTGACTGGATCTAATGAGCAGTTCTTC
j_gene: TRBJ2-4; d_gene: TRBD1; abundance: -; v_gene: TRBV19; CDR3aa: CASSIDGDRAKNIQYF; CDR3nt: TGTGCCAGTAGTATAGATGGGGACAGGGCCAAAAACATTCAGTACTTC
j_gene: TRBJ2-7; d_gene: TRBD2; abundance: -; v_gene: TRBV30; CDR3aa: CAWSVQLAGDEQYF; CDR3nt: TGTGCCTGGAGTGTACAACTAGCGGGCGACGAGCAGTACTTC
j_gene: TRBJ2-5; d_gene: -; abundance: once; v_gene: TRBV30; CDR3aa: CAWSARSLKETQYF; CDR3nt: TGTGCCTGGAGTGCTCGGAGCTTAAAAGAGACCCAGTACTTC
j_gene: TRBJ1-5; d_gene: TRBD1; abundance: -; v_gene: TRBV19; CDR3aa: CASNSDRGAYSNQPQHF; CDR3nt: TGTGCCAGTAACTCAGACAGGGGGGCTTATAGCAATCAGCCCCAGCATTTT
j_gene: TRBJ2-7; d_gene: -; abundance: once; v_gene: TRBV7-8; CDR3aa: CASSLATANSYEQYF; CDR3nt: TGTGCCAGCAGCTTAGCTACGGCAAACTCCTACGAGCAGTACTTC
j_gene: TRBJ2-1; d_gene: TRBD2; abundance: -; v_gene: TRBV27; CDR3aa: CASKLAGGNEQFF; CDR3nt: TGTGCCAGCAAACTAGCGGGAGGGAATGAGCAGTTCTTC
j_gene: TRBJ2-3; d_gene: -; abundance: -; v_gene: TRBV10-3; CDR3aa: CAINQGSTDTQYF; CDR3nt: TGTGCCATCAATCAAGGAAGCACAGATACGCAGTATTTT
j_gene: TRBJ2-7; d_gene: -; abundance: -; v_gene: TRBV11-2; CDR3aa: CASSTPWVYEQYF; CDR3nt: TGTGCCAGCAGCACCCCCTGGGTATACGAGCAGTACTTC
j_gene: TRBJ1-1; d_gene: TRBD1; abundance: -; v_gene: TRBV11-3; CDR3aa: CASSLRGDREAEAFF; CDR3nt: TGTGCCAGCAGCTTACGAGGTGACAGGGAAGCTGAAGCTTTCTTT
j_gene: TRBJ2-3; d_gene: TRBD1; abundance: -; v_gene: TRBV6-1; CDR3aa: CASSRGQKTDTQYF; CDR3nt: TGTGCCAGCAGTCGGGGACAGAAGACAGATACGCAGTATTTT
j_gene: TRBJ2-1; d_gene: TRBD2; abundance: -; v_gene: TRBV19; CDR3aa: CASSIPRLAGGKEQFF; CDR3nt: TGTGCCAGTAGTATACCCAGACTAGCGGGAGGGAAGGAGCAGTTCTTC
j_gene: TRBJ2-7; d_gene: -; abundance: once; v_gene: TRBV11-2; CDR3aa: CASSFTGGFSSYEQYF; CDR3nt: TGTGCCAGCAGCTTTACTGGGGGGTTCAGCTCCTACGAGCAGTACTTC
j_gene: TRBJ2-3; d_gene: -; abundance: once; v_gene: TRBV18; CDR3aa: CASSPRRYSTDTQYF; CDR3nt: TGTGCCAGCTCACCAAGGCGATATAGCACAGATACGCAGTATTTT
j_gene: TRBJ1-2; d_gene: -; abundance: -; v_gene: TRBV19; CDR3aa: CASSIPRPRAGYGYTF; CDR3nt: TGTGCCAGTAGTATCCCTCGGCCAAGGGCTGGCTATGGCTACACCTTC
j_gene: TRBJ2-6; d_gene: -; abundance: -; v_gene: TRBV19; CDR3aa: CASSIRGGSGANVLTF; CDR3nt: TGTGCCAGTAGTATCAGGGGGGGCTCTGGGGCCAACGTCCTGACTTTC
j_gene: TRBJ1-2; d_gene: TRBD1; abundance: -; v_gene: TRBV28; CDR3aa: CASTDRGRPYGYTF; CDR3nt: TGTGCCAGCACCGACAGGGGTCGCCCCTATGGCTACACCTTC
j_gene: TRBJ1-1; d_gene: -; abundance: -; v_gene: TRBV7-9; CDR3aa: CASSTMNTEAFF; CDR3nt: TGTGCCAGCAGCACTATGAACACTGAAGCTTTCTTT
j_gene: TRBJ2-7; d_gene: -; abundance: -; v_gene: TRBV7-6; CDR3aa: CASSLAHSYEQYF; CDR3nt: TGTGCCAGCAGCTTAGCGCACAGCTACGAGCAGTACTTC
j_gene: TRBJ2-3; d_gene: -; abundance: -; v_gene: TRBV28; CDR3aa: CASSSGGTDTQYF; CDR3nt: TGTGCCAGCAGTTCCGGGGGAACAGATACGCAGTATTTT